These T cell receptor beta chains were read from a single sample in a study of cytomegalovirus exposure and HLA in healthy donors. Produced via immunoSEQ multiplex PCR; TCRdb's table is partial and in-frame only. The top ten clones hold around 2.5% of a sample with about 150,000 clones, approximately 84% of them seen once. Source material: PBMCs. These receptors were collected from a man aged 25 to 40 in good health and CMV-seropositive. The CDR3 runs from the conserved cysteine through the conserved F or W. Each record gives: CDR3 DNA, CDR3 protein, J gene, V gene, D gene, clone size. A D gene is named only where the DNA matches it firmly. Clone size is shown for a subset of rows, as once, few, many or a class of expanded clone.

CDR3 DNA: TGTGCCAGCTCACCTGGACAGAACCAAGAGACCCAGTACTTC
CDR3 protein: CASSPGQNQETQYF
J gene: TRBJ2-5
V gene: TRBV18
D gene: NA
clone size: NA

CDR3 DNA: TGTGCCAGCAGTGGAACTAGCGGGCAAGAGACCCAGTACTTC
CDR3 protein: CASSGTSGQETQYF
J gene: TRBJ2-5
V gene: TRBV2
D gene: TRBD2
clone size: NA

CDR3 DNA: TGTGCCAGCTCAGTATCACCCCAGGGTGACTACACCTTC
CDR3 protein: CASSVSPQGDYTF
J gene: TRBJ1-2
V gene: TRBV18
D gene: NA
clone size: few

CDR3 DNA: TGTGCCAGCAGCTTAAAAGGGAGGCAAGAGACCCAGTACTTC
CDR3 protein: CASSLKGRQETQYF
J gene: TRBJ2-5
V gene: TRBV7-2
D gene: NA
clone size: NA

CDR3 DNA: TGTGCCAGCAGCTTTACCTCCCCGGATGAGCAGTTCTTC
CDR3 protein: CASSFTSPDEQFF
J gene: TRBJ2-1
V gene: TRBV7-9
D gene: NA
clone size: NA

CDR3 DNA: TGTGCCAGCAGAGAAGAAACTAGCGGGACCCTCGGGGAGCTGTTTTTT
CDR3 protein: CASREETSGTLGELFF
J gene: TRBJ2-2
V gene: TRBV27
D gene: TRBD2
clone size: NA

CDR3 DNA: TGTGCCAGCAGCTCCCCAACAGGGGTTGGCTACAATGAGCAGTTCTTC
CDR3 protein: CASSSPTGVGYNEQFF
J gene: TRBJ2-1
V gene: TRBV5-6
D gene: TRBD1
clone size: NA

CDR3 DNA: TGTGCCAGCAGTTACCGACAGGCCACAGATACGCAGTATTTT
CDR3 protein: CASSYRQATDTQYF
J gene: TRBJ2-3
V gene: TRBV6-5
D gene: NA
clone size: NA

CDR3 DNA: TGTGCCAGCAGCCATGACAGGTCGACGAAGGGGACGCAGTATTTT
CDR3 protein: CASSHDRSTKGTQYF
J gene: TRBJ2-3
V gene: TRBV13
D gene: NA
clone size: NA

CDR3 DNA: TGCGCCAGCAGCCGGGACTCGGCCTACAATGAGCAGTTCTTC
CDR3 protein: CASSRDSAYNEQFF
J gene: TRBJ2-1
V gene: TRBV5-1
D gene: NA
clone size: NA

CDR3 DNA: TGTGCCAGTAGTATCAATCCGGCCGGGGAGCTGTTTTTT
CDR3 protein: CASSINPAGELFF
J gene: TRBJ2-2
V gene: TRBV19
D gene: NA
clone size: NA

CDR3 DNA: TGTGCCAGCAGTTACGGGCGAGATACGCAGTATTTT
CDR3 protein: CASSYGRDTQYF
J gene: TRBJ2-3
V gene: TRBV6-6
D gene: NA
clone size: NA

CDR3 DNA: TGTGCCAGCAGACAAGACTACCCGTCCTACAATGAGCAGTTCTTC
CDR3 protein: CASRQDYPSYNEQFF
J gene: TRBJ2-1
V gene: TRBV7-2
D gene: NA
clone size: NA

CDR3 DNA: TGTGCCAGTAGTATTTCTGCGGGAGTTATGAATGAGCAGTTCTTC
CDR3 protein: CASSISAGVMNEQFF
J gene: TRBJ2-1
V gene: TRBV19
D gene: TRBD2
clone size: NA

CDR3 DNA: TGTGCCAGCAGCAAAGGGACTAGCGACTACGAGCAGTACTTC
CDR3 protein: CASSKGTSDYEQYF
J gene: TRBJ2-7
V gene: TRBV4-2
D gene: TRBD2
clone size: few

CDR3 DNA: TGTGCCAGCAGCTTGTTAGGAGGAGCCTACGAGCAGTACTTC
CDR3 protein: CASSLLGGAYEQYF
J gene: TRBJ2-7
V gene: TRBV7-3
D gene: NA
clone size: NA

CDR3 DNA: TGCGCCAGCAGCTGGGGGGACAGGGATATACTTGGCTACACCTTC
CDR3 protein: CASSWGDRDILGYTF
J gene: TRBJ1-2
V gene: TRBV5-1
D gene: TRBD1
clone size: NA

CDR3 DNA: TGTGCCAGTACCCCCCAGGGGGCGAATGAAAAACTGTTTTTT
CDR3 protein: CASTPQGANEKLFF
J gene: TRBJ1-4
V gene: TRBV19
D gene: TRBD1
clone size: NA

CDR3 DNA: TGCGCCAGCAGTAGGGATGGGGGCCTAGCAGGTTGGGGAAATAATTCACCCCTCCACTTT
CDR3 protein: CASSRDGGLAGWGNNSPLHF
J gene: TRBJ1-6
V gene: TRBV4-1
D gene: NA
clone size: NA

CDR3 DNA: TGTGCCAGCTCACCACGGGCAGCCTACGAGCAGTACTTC
CDR3 protein: CASSPRAAYEQYF
J gene: TRBJ2-7
V gene: TRBV18
D gene: NA
clone size: NA

CDR3 DNA: TGTGCCAGCAGCTTAGGAATCGGGAATGTGGAGACCCAGTACTTC
CDR3 protein: CASSLGIGNVETQYF
J gene: TRBJ2-5
V gene: TRBV7-9
D gene: NA
clone size: NA

CDR3 DNA: TGTGCCACCTCCGACAGGGTCTCCTACGAGCAGTACTTC
CDR3 protein: CATSDRVSYEQYF
J gene: TRBJ2-7
V gene: TRBV15
D gene: TRBD1
clone size: NA

CDR3 DNA: TGTGCCAGCAGTGGACAAACTAATGAAAAACTGTTTTTT
CDR3 protein: CASSGQTNEKLFF
J gene: TRBJ1-4
V gene: TRBV25-1
D gene: NA
clone size: few

CDR3 DNA: TGTGCCAGTAGTCGGGACACAAATCAGCCCCAGCATTTT
CDR3 protein: CASSRDTNQPQHF
J gene: TRBJ1-5
V gene: TRBV19
D gene: NA
clone size: NA

CDR3 DNA: TGTGCCAGCAGCTCACCGACAGGGGAGCACACCTTC
CDR3 protein: CASSSPTGEHTF
J gene: TRBJ1-2
V gene: TRBV11-2
D gene: TRBD1
clone size: NA

CDR3 DNA: TGTGCCAGCAGCTCCAGAGGAAGCGGGGGCTCCTACAATGAGCAGTTCTTC
CDR3 protein: CASSSRGSGGSYNEQFF
J gene: TRBJ2-1
V gene: TRBV7-3
D gene: TRBD2
clone size: once

CDR3 DNA: TGTGCCAGCAGCCCCGGTCCTAGCGGGTTCAATGAGCAGTTCTTC
CDR3 protein: CASSPGPSGFNEQFF
J gene: TRBJ2-1
V gene: TRBV13
D gene: TRBD2
clone size: NA

CDR3 DNA: TGTGCCAGCAGCCCTTACAATGAGCAGTTCTTC
CDR3 protein: CASSPYNEQFF
J gene: TRBJ2-1
V gene: TRBV7-9
D gene: NA
clone size: NA

CDR3 DNA: TGTGCCAGCAGCTTCATGGGACAGGGGGCGAACACTGAAGCTTTCTTT
CDR3 protein: CASSFMGQGANTEAFF
J gene: TRBJ1-1
V gene: TRBV11-2
D gene: TRBD1
clone size: NA

CDR3 DNA: TGTGCCAGCAGTTTAGTAGGGAGCTCCTACAATGAGCAGTTCTTC
CDR3 protein: CASSLVGSSYNEQFF
J gene: TRBJ2-1
V gene: TRBV27
D gene: NA
clone size: NA

CDR3 DNA: TGTGCCAGCAGCCCAATTCGACTAGCGGGAGCCCGGGAGCTGTTTTTT
CDR3 protein: CASSPIRLAGARELFF
J gene: TRBJ2-2
V gene: TRBV7-8
D gene: TRBD2
clone size: NA

CDR3 DNA: TGTGCCATCAGTGAGTCGGCAGACTTGAACACTGAAGCTTTCTTT
CDR3 protein: CAISESADLNTEAFF
J gene: TRBJ1-1
V gene: TRBV10-3
D gene: NA
clone size: few

CDR3 DNA: TGTGCCAGCAGTTATCGAGAGGCGCAGGAGCAGTACTTC
CDR3 protein: CASSYREAQEQYF
J gene: TRBJ2-7
V gene: TRBV6-5
D gene: NA
clone size: NA

CDR3 DNA: TGTGCCAGCAGGAGGGACAGGGGGCCTGGGGCCAACGTCCTGACTTTC
CDR3 protein: CASRRDRGPGANVLTF
J gene: TRBJ2-6
V gene: TRBV2
D gene: TRBD1
clone size: NA

CDR3 DNA: TGTGCCAGTAGTATCTTTGACAGGATGAACACTGAAGCTTTCTTT
CDR3 protein: CASSIFDRMNTEAFF
J gene: TRBJ1-1
V gene: TRBV19
D gene: NA
clone size: NA

CDR3 DNA: TGTGCCAGCAGCCAGGACAGACGGAACACTGAAGCTTTCTTT
CDR3 protein: CASSQDRRNTEAFF
J gene: TRBJ1-1
V gene: TRBV7-3
D gene: NA
clone size: NA

CDR3 DNA: TGTGCCAGTAGTATCGGGGGCGGGGGACCTGAAGCTTTCTTT
CDR3 protein: CASSIGGGGPEAFF
J gene: TRBJ1-1
V gene: TRBV19
D gene: NA
clone size: NA

CDR3 DNA: TGCGCCAGCAGCCAAGATAAAGGCACAGGGGGCTACAATGAGCAGTTCTTC
CDR3 protein: CASSQDKGTGGYNEQFF
J gene: TRBJ2-1
V gene: TRBV4-3
D gene: TRBD1
clone size: NA

CDR3 DNA: TGTGCCAGCAGCGTAGACAGGGGAACTTACAATGAGCAGTTCTTC
CDR3 protein: CASSVDRGTYNEQFF
J gene: TRBJ2-1
V gene: TRBV9
D gene: TRBD1
clone size: NA

CDR3 DNA: TGTGCCAGCAGTCAGGCACGACAGTATAATTCACCCCTCCACTTT
CDR3 protein: CASSQARQYNSPLHF
J gene: TRBJ1-6
V gene: TRBV7-2
D gene: NA
clone size: NA

CDR3 DNA: TGCGCCAGCAGCCAAGATTCGCGGACTAGAGTTACCTACGAGCAGTACTTC
CDR3 protein: CASSQDSRTRVTYEQYF
J gene: TRBJ2-7
V gene: TRBV4-1
D gene: TRBD2
clone size: NA

CDR3 DNA: TGTGCCAGCGCATCGGGACTCCACACAGATACGCAGTATTTT
CDR3 protein: CASASGLHTDTQYF
J gene: TRBJ2-3
V gene: TRBV25-1
D gene: NA
clone size: NA

CDR3 DNA: TGTGCCAGCAGACGATCCGGGGTATCCACCGGGGAGCTGTTTTTT
CDR3 protein: CASRRSGVSTGELFF
J gene: TRBJ2-2
V gene: TRBV2
D gene: NA
clone size: NA

CDR3 DNA: TGTGCCATCAAGGGACAGGTGAACACTGAAGCTTTCTTT
CDR3 protein: CAIKGQVNTEAFF
J gene: TRBJ1-1
V gene: TRBV10-3
D gene: TRBD1
clone size: few

CDR3 DNA: TGTGCCAGCAGCTCCACTCCCGGGACAGGACTATACAATGAGCAGTTCTTC
CDR3 protein: CASSSTPGTGLYNEQFF
J gene: TRBJ2-1
V gene: TRBV7-9
D gene: TRBD1
clone size: NA

CDR3 DNA: TGTGCCAGCAGCGTCGGAAACATTCAGTACTTC
CDR3 protein: CASSVGNIQYF
J gene: TRBJ2-4
V gene: TRBV6-6
D gene: NA
clone size: once

CDR3 DNA: TGTGCCAGCTCACCACCGCGCGGGGGGAACACCGGGGAGCTGTTTTTT
CDR3 protein: CASSPPRGGNTGELFF
J gene: TRBJ2-2
V gene: TRBV18
D gene: TRBD2
clone size: NA

CDR3 DNA: TGCAGCGCACGGCTAGGCGGAGAGACCCAGTACTTC
CDR3 protein: CSARLGGETQYF
J gene: TRBJ2-5
V gene: TRBV29-1
D gene: NA
clone size: NA

CDR3 DNA: TGTGCCAGCAGCGTAGCCGTACCTGGGAGATGGGGAGATGAGCAGTTCTTC
CDR3 protein: CASSVAVPGRWGDEQFF
J gene: TRBJ2-1
V gene: TRBV9
D gene: NA
clone size: NA

CDR3 DNA: TGTGCCCCGAAAGGAGGCACAGGGTTCGAGCAGTACTTC
CDR3 protein: CAPKGGTGFEQYF
J gene: TRBJ2-7
V gene: TRBV6-5
D gene: NA
clone size: NA

CDR3 DNA: TGTGCCAGCAGGCGTACTAGCACAGATACGCAGTATTTT
CDR3 protein: CASRRTSTDTQYF
J gene: TRBJ2-3
V gene: TRBV6-6
D gene: NA
clone size: NA

CDR3 DNA: TGTGCCAGCAGCTTGACACTAGCGGGAGAGGTCGGCGATACGCAGTATTTT
CDR3 protein: CASSLTLAGEVGDTQYF
J gene: TRBJ2-3
V gene: TRBV7-6
D gene: TRBD2
clone size: NA